Shown below are 23 T cell receptor beta chains from a single sample sequenced in a study of blood T cell repertoires in COVID-19. Method: immunoSEQ multiplex PCR; TCRdb's copy keeps in-frame clones and lacks some. The profile shows 45,000 or so clones, 80% of them singletons. The sample was peripheral blood. These receptors all come from a man between 65 and 85 years old with acute or convalescent COVID-19.

The chain uses TRBV12-3 or TRBV12-4 and TRBJ2-7; no definite D call. The CDR3 has 11 residues. V lost 6 bases and J 1 base, leaving 4 bases between the germline ends. The CDR3 reads CASSPSYEQYF. DNA of the CDR3: TGTGCCAGCAGCCCTTCCTACGAGCAGTACTTC.

The chain is built from TRBV6-5 and TRBJ1-2, with 9 bases aligning to TRBD1. The CDR3 spans 15 residues. Germline CDR1 is MNHEY and CDR2 is SVGAGI. V lost 6 bases and J lost 1; bases outside the gene matches: 6. The CDR3 loop reads CASSEWTGVNYGYTF. The CDR3 DNA follows: TGTGCCAGCAGCGAGTGGACAGGGGTTAACTATGGCTACACCTTC.

The chain is built from TRBV6-2 or TRBV6-3 and TRBJ2-1; 15 positions agree with TRBD2. Germline V gives CDR1 MNHEY, CDR2 SVGEGT. This CDR3 has 16 amino acids. V was pared by 4 bases and J by 6 bases, with 4 bases of the junction left unmatched. The CDR3 bases are TGTGCCAGCAGTTTCGGACTAGCGGGGGGGCTCAATGAGCAGTTCTTC. Translated, it gives CASSFGLAGGLNEQFF.

The rearrangement links TRBV12-3 or TRBV12-4 to TRBJ2-5, with a weak D call TRBD1 (6 bases). CDR3 length: 13 amino acids. Trimming cost V 0 bases and J 4 bases, with 6 bases left between them. The CDR3 sequence: CASSLARGETQYF. The CDR3 DNA is TGTGCCAGCAGTTTAGCCAGGGGAGAGACCCAGTACTTC.

The V and J genes are TRBV3-1 (or the pseudogene TRBV3-2) and TRBJ2-1; unclear D gene. Germline CDR1 is LGHDT and CDR2 is YNNKEL (reference sequence). V lost 0 bases, J lost 9 bases, and 6 bases lay in between. The CDR3 consists of 12 residues. For the CDR3, the DNA is TGTGCCAGCAGCCAAGATGTCTCTGAGCAGTTCTTC. Translated, it gives CASSQDVSEQFF.

The chain joins TRBV7-9 to TRBJ2-5, with D possibly TRBD1 on 5 matching bases. Germline CDR1 reads SEHNR; CDR2 reads FQNEAQ (reference sequence). The CDR3 extends over 19 amino acids. V lost 0 bases and J 3 bases, leaving 23 bases between the germline ends. Here the CDR3 DNA reads TGTGCCAGCAGCTTAGCCGGCCCGACAGAAAGACCGTCAAAAGAGACCCAGTACTTC. Translated: CASSLAGPTERPSKETQYF.

The chain has TRBV5-4 and TRBJ1-2; TRBD1 agrees at 8 bases. The CDR3 extends over 13 amino acids. Germline V gene lookup returns CDR1 SGHNT and CDR2 YYREEE (reference sequence). V lost 3 bases, J lost 7 bases, and 5 bases stayed unmatched. In DNA, the CDR3 is TGTGCCAGCAGCTCACAGGGGGTTGGTGGCTACACCTTC. Residues: CASSSQGVGGYTF.

CDR3 bases: TGTGCCAGCAGTCCCCGGGACAGTCGACAAGAGACCCAGTACTTC. Translating it yields CASSPRDSRQETQYF. The chain links TRBV6-5 to TRBJ2-5, with 7 bases matching TRBD1. Germline values: CDR1 MNHEY, CDR2 SVGAGI. J gave up 2 bases and V 5 bases, and 8 bases lay outside the gene matches. CDR3 length equals 15 residues.

V and J are TRBV10-3 and TRBJ1-5; D gene ambiguous. Germline V gene sequence: CDR1 ENHRY, CDR2 SYGVKD. The CDR3 totals 14 residues. Trimming stripped 0 bases from V and 11 bases from J, with 14 bases between. The CDR3 loop reads CAISESAGSPAQHF. As DNA, the CDR3 is TGTGCCATCAGTGAGTCTGCGGGCAGCCCGGCCCAGCATTTT.

J is TRBJ1-4 and V is TRBV6-5; no reliable D call. Per the germline V gene, CDR1 is MNHEY and CDR2 is SVGAGI. V lost 6 bases and J 0 bases, leaving 8 bases between the germline ends. The length of the CDR3 is 14 residues. The DNA for the CDR3 is TGTGCCAGCAGAGGACTTGCAACTAATGAAAAACTGTTTTTT. Amino acid sequence: CASRGLATNEKLFF.

This clone came up once. The V and J genes are TRBV9 and TRBJ2-3; TRBD1 matches 8 bases. The CDR3 extends over 20 amino acids. Germline loops: CDR1 SGDLS, CDR2 YYNGEE. V was clipped by 4 bases and J by 2 bases; unmatched bases: 21. For the CDR3, the DNA is TGTGCCAGCAGCCCTCGGTTCAGGGCAGGGGGCTCCCCCTACACAGATACGCAGTATTTT. Protein product: CASSPRFRAGGSPYTDTQYF.

The rearrangement links TRBV10-3 to TRBJ1-5, with D possibly being TRBD1 (5 bases). V gave up 6 bases and J gave up 4 bases, with 16 bases separating them. Germline CDR1 reads ENHRY; CDR2 reads SYGVKD. The CDR3 length is 15 residues. As DNA, the CDR3 is TGTGCCATCAGCCAAATCTTGGGGGGTAATCAGCCCCAGCATTTT. The encoded protein is CAISQILGGNQPQHF.

The J gene is TRBJ2-7, the V gene TRBV3-1 (or the pseudogene TRBV3-2); 12 bases map to TRBD2. Trimming took 4 bases from V and 0 from J; bases not matched to a gene: 7. CDR1 LGHDT and CDR2 YNNKEL come from the germline V gene (reference sequence). The CDR3 consists of 17 residues. This CDR3 reads CASSLLAGGRPSYEQYF. DNA for the CDR3: TGTGCCAGCAGCCTACTAGCGGGGGGCCGTCCCTCCTACGAGCAGTACTTC.

V is TRBV5-1 and J is TRBJ1-5, with 9 bases identical to TRBD1. Germline V gene data show CDR1 as SGHRS and CDR2 as YFSETQ. Trimming took 0 bases from V and 2 from J; bases not matched to a gene: 0. The CDR3 spans 15 residues. The chain's CDR3 is CASSLGTGGNQPQHF. Here the CDR3 DNA reads TGCGCCAGCAGCTTGGGGACAGGGGGCAATCAGCCCCAGCATTTT. Together with reference TRBV5-1 and TRBJ1-5, the CDR3 gives the full variable domain: KAGVTQTPRYLIKTRGQQVTLSCSPISGHRSVSWYQQTPGQGLQFLFEYFSETQRNKGNFPGRFSGRQFSNSRSEMNVSTLELGDSALYLCASSLGTGGNQPQHFGDGTRLSIL.

The CDR3 nucleotides read TGTGCCAGCAGCCCGATACCGGGGTCTCTACACAATGAGCAGTTCTTC. Its protein product is CASSPIPGSLHNEQFF. The chain combines TRBV4-2 with TRBJ2-1; TRBD2 might be the D (5 bases). V was cut by 4 bases and J by 5 bases, with 18 bases left in between. The CDR3 sequence is 16 residues long. Germline lookup yields CDR1 LGHNA and CDR2 YNFKEQ.

This clone was seen more than once but under ten times. The chain recombines TRBV4-2 with TRBJ2-1; 9 nucleotides agree with TRBD2. The CDR3 has 16 residues. Trimming took 0 bases from V and 4 from J; bases not matched to a gene: 4. Germline assignment: CDR1 LGHNA and CDR2 YNFKEQ. The CDR3 region has the DNA TGTGCCAGCAGCCAAGATGCGACTAGCGGATACAATGAGCAGTTCTTC. It is translated as CASSQDATSGYNEQFF.

The V and J genes are TRBV11-2 and TRBJ1-1; D not certain. V was trimmed by 4 bases and J by 6 bases, leaving 18 bases between them. The V gene's germline CDR1 is SGHAT and CDR2 FQNNGV. This CDR3 region has 15 residues. The CDR3 is CASSYSRNSGAEAFF. The CDR3 nucleotides are TGTGCCAGCAGCTACTCGAGGAACTCGGGAGCTGAAGCTTTCTTT.

The chain couples TRBV5-1 to TRBJ1-2, with 8 bases that match TRBD1. CDR3 length: 15 amino acids. In germline, CDR1 is SGHRS, CDR2 YFSETQ. After removal of 0 bases from V and 4 bases from J, the junction contained 5 bases not matched to a gene. CDR3 sequence: CASSLGTGRVYGYTF. The CDR3 DNA sequence: TGCGCCAGCAGCTTGGGGACAGGGAGGGTCTATGGCTACACCTTC.

This clone was seen just once. The genes are TRBV7-8 and TRBJ1-1; D remains ambiguous. The germline V and J ends were trimmed by 5 bases and 6 bases, with 13 bases remaining between them. CDR1 and CDR2 from the germline V gene are SGHVS and FQNEAQ. This CDR3 has 13 amino acids. CDR3 in amino acids: CASSPTNMAEAFF. For the CDR3, the DNA is TGTGCCAGCAGCCCGACAAACATGGCTGAAGCTTTCTTT.

J is TRBJ1-2 and V is TRBV28; possibly TRBD1 for D (6 bases). V lost 6 bases to trimming and J lost 1 base, with 15 bases between them. The length of the CDR3 is 15 residues. CDR1 MDHEN and CDR2 SYDVKM come from the germline V gene. The CDR3 nucleotides read TGTGCCAGCAGGAGGGACACCTCTGGTAACTATGGCTACACCTTC. Translation gives CASRRDTSGNYGYTF.

The chain uses TRBV19 and TRBJ1-6; no clear D gene. Trimming shortened V by 2 bases and J by 9 bases, and 5 bases separated the two germline ends. Per germline, CDR1 LNHDA and CDR2 SQIVND (reference sequence). The CDR3 has 12 amino acids. CDR3 nucleotide sequence: TGTGCCAGTAGTATACGGTTTTCACCCCTCCACTTT. Its translation is CASSIRFSPLHF.

The chain uses TRBV10-2 and TRBJ1-4, with D perhaps TRBD1 (5 bases). This CDR3 has 14 residues. With 8 bases removed from V and 0 bases from J, the gap between germline ends came to 10 bases. CDR1 is WSHSY, CDR2 SAAADI, per germline. Written as DNA, the CDR3 is TGCGCCAGCGGACCGACAGCAACTAATGAAAAACTGTTTTTT. Translation gives CASGPTATNEKLFF.

This clone has a count of ten or more. The chain links TRBV4-3 to TRBJ1-6; D remains unclear. This CDR3 is built from 14 residues. V was pared by 1 base and J by 7 bases, with 8 bases between. Germline CDR1 LGHNA, CDR2 YSLEER. The CDR3 DNA reads as TGCGCCAGCAGCCAAGGGACTGGAAATTCACCCCTCCACTTT. Its protein is CASSQGTGNSPLHF.